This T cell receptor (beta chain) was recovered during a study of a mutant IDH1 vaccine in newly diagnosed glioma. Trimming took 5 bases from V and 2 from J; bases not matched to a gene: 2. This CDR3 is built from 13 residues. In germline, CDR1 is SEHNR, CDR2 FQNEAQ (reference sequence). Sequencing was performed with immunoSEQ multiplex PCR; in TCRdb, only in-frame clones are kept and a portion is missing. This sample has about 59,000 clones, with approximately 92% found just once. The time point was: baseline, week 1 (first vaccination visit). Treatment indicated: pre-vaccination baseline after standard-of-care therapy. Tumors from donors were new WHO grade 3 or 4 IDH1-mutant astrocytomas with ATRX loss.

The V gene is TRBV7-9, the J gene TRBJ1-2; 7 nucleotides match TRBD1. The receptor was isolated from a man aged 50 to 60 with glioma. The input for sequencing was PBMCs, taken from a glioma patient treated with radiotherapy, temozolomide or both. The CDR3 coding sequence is TGTGCCAGCAGCACGGGACAGAACTATGGCTACACCTTC. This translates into CASSTGQNYGYTF.